This TCR beta chain was found in a study of blood T cell repertoires in COVID-19. Study details: Researchers got acute and convalescent COVID-19 samples from the United States, Italy and Spain.

The assay was immunoSEQ multiplex PCR, and TCRdb's table has in-frame clones only and misses some. Of 90,000 to 110,000 clones in the sample, less than 90% were seen once. The CDR3 covers 14 residues. Trimming at V came to 5 bases and at J to 6 bases, leaving 8 bases not matched to a gene. Germline assignment: CDR1 LGHDT and CDR2 YNNKEL (reference sequence). The receptor was isolated from a man in his fifties or sixties with acute or convalescent COVID-19. The sample comprised peripheral blood. This chain links TRBV3-1 (or the pseudogene TRBV3-2) with TRBJ2-3, with TRBD2 identical over 7 bases. This CDR3 reads CASSFAGAEDTQYF. The CDR3 DNA sequence: TGTGCCAGCAGCTTTGCGGGAGCGGAGGATACGCAGTATTTT.